These 25 T cell receptor beta chains were sequenced from one sample in a study of blood T cell repertoires in COVID-19. Assay used: immunoSEQ multiplex PCR; TCRdb lists only in-frame clones, some missing. The sample carries 280,000 or so clones, roughly 85% recorded once. The sequencing input was PBMCs or T cells enriched from blood (not recorded which). These receptors were taken from a woman in her forties or fifties who had recovered from COVID-19.

This sequence joins TRBV28 and TRBJ1-1, with 7 nucleotides matching TRBD1. The junction had 8 bases not matched to a gene; V was cut back by 5 bases and J by 5 bases. Per germline, CDR1 MDHEN and CDR2 SYDVKM. This CDR3 has 14 amino acids. The CDR3 spells CASSPSGGQTEAFF. Here the CDR3 DNA reads TGTGCCAGCAGTCCATCAGGGGGTCAAACTGAAGCTTTCTTT.

The rearrangement links TRBV4-1 to TRBJ1-2; D gene uncertain. Germline V gene data show CDR1 as MGHRA and CDR2 as YSYEKL. This CDR3 contains 13 residues. V was clipped by 0 bases and J by 4 bases, with 6 bases between them. CDR3 in DNA: TGCGCCAGCAGCCAAGATCGAGGCTATGGCTACACCTTC. Protein sequence: CASSQDRGYGYTF.

This clone was detected once. Here the CDR3 DNA reads TGTGCCAGCAGCGTAGGGCTCAACAGAAGGATTCACGAGCAGTACTTC. It specifies CASSVGLNRRIHEQYF. The gene calls are TRBV9 and TRBJ2-7; D gene ambiguous. Germline CDR1 SGDLS, CDR2 YYNGEE. This CDR3 is built from 16 residues. V lost 0 bases, J lost 5 bases, and 18 bases lay in between.

This clone was observed a single time. The chain carries TRBV11-3 and TRBJ2-1, with D perhaps TRBD2 (6 bases). V lost 4 bases and J lost 4, with 11 bases in between. Germline lookup yields CDR1 SGHNT and CDR2 YENEEA. This CDR3 spans 14 amino acids. In nucleotides, the CDR3 is TGTGCCAGCAGCTCGGGCGGGGAGTACAATGAGCAGTTCTTC. This sequence encodes CASSSGGEYNEQFF.

The chain joins TRBV5-4 to TRBJ2-1; 13 bases agree with TRBD2. The CDR3 covers 15 residues. Germline loops: CDR1 SGHNT, CDR2 YYREEE (reference sequence). J was trimmed by 6 bases and V by 4 bases; bases with no gene match: 4. Here the CDR3 DNA reads TGTGCCAGCAGCAATGGACTAGCGGGAGCCAATGAGCAGTTCTTC. Translating gives CASSNGLAGANEQFF.

The chain joins TRBV7-8 to TRBJ2-7; D might be TRBD1 (6 bases). The CDR3 extends over 13 amino acids. The V gene lost 3 bases and the J gene lost 6 bases, with 12 bases spanning the gap. Germline CDR1 is SGHVS and CDR2 is FQNEAQ. For the CDR3, the DNA is TGTGCCAGCAGCTTCCGGACAGCCATCGAGCAGTACTTC. This sequence encodes CASSFRTAIEQYF.

V is TRBV28 and J is TRBJ1-2; D is unclear. Trimming left V 5 bases short and J 0 bases short, with 7 bases between. Germline V gene data show CDR1 as MDHEN and CDR2 as SYDVKM. CDR3 size: 13 residues. CDR3 bases: TGTGCCAGCAGTCCAGGCCCTAACTATGGCTACACCTTC. It translates to CASSPGPNYGYTF.

The chain joins TRBV12-3 or TRBV12-4 to TRBJ1-1; TRBD1 is a possible D gene (5 bases). Trimming removed 6 bases at V and 4 bases at J, with 12 bases between. The CDR3 consists of 13 residues. The CDR3 DNA is TGTGCCAGCAGGTTCAGGGAGGGCACTGAAGCTTTCTTT. As protein: CASRFREGTEAFF.

The chain carries TRBV5-6 and TRBJ1-1, with 7 bases lining up with TRBD1. This CDR3 region has 16 residues. Germline CDR1 is SGHDT and CDR2 is YYEEEE. The V gene end was trimmed by 0 bases and the J gene end by 1 base; junction bases not matched to a gene: 6. The CDR3 sequence: CASSLVDRVWNTEAFF. The CDR3 nucleotides are TGTGCCAGCAGCTTGGTTGACAGGGTGTGGAACACTGAAGCTTTCTTT.

The rearrangement links TRBV28 to TRBJ1-1, with D unresolved. V shed 4 bases and J shed 4 bases, with 16 bases lying between them. Germline V lookup: CDR1 MDHEN, CDR2 SYDVKM. This CDR3 region has 15 residues. CDR3 nucleotides: TGTGCCAGCAGTTCCAGGTCAGTATCGACCACTGAAGCTTTCTTT. Protein product: CASSSRSVSTTEAFF.

This chain uses TRBV5-1 with TRBJ1-2; D perhaps matches TRBD1 (5 bases). Germline V gene lookup returns CDR1 SGHRS and CDR2 YFSETQ. This CDR3 spans 15 amino acids. Trimming removed 0 bases at V and 0 bases at J, with 9 bases between. CDR3 in amino acids: CASSLGQSSNYGYTF. The CDR3 coding sequence is TGCGCCAGCAGCTTGGGACAGTCGTCTAACTATGGCTACACCTTC.

This clone was observed once. The chain is built from TRBV15 and TRBJ2-3; 8 bases are a match to TRBD2. The CDR3 is made up of 15 amino acids. CDR1 and CDR2 (germline): LNHNV, YYDKDF (reference sequence). V lost 1 base and J lost 3; bases outside the gene matches: 3. The CDR3 DNA sequence: TGTGCCACCAGCAGAGCGGGAGGGCCTACAGATACGCAGTATTTT. It yields the protein CATSRAGGPTDTQYF.

This clone was seen a single time. The chain joins TRBV11-2 to TRBJ1-2; 9 positions match TRBD1. The germline CDR1 and CDR2 sequences are SGHAT and FQNNGV. V lost 5 bases to trimming and J lost 7 bases; unmatched junction nucleotides: 17. This CDR3 region has 17 residues. The CDR3 DNA sequence: TGTGCCAGCAGCCCTACCGGGACAGGGTTATTTAGCGGTGGCTACACCTTC. Its translation: CASSPTGTGLFSGGYTF.

The gene calls are TRBV7-3 and TRBJ2-3; D not resolved. CDR1 and CDR2 from the germline V gene are SGHTA and FQGTGA. Trimming removed 4 bases from V and 1 base from J, with 12 bases in between. The CDR3 length is 15 residues. CDR3 coding DNA: TGTGCCAGCAGCTCCATCCTAGGTGGCACAGATACGCAGTATTTT. This gives the protein CASSSILGGTDTQYF.

About this clone itself: Other nucleotide sequences in the sample specify the same CDR3. The chain joins TRBV3-1 (or the pseudogene TRBV3-2) to TRBJ2-7; 7 bases are a match to TRBD1. In germline, CDR1 is LGHDT, CDR2 YNNKEL (reference sequence). The CDR3 sequence is 15 residues long. Trimming removed 0 bases from V and 6 bases from J; junction bases left unmatched: 8. The CDR3 DNA reads TGTGCCAGCAGCCAAGATCGTACTAGGGGGCGCGAGCAGTACTTC. As protein: CASSQDRTRGREQYF.

The chain is built from TRBV19 and TRBJ1-6, with D possibly being TRBD1 (6 bases). Germline V lookup: CDR1 LNHDA, CDR2 SQIVND (reference sequence). Between the trimmed V and J ends, which lost 0 bases and 7 bases, there was a span of 25 bases. The CDR3 consists of 20 residues. The CDR3 bases are TGTGCCAGTAGTATAGATGGGAGACATACCGGGACAACTAGGAATTCACCCCTCCACTTT. The encoded protein is CASSIDGRHTGTTRNSPLHF.

This clone was counted between two and nine times. This chain connects TRBV15 to TRBJ2-1; no definite D call. V was cut by 0 bases and J by 3 bases, with 12 bases left in between. The CDR3 spans 16 residues. Germline V CDR1 and CDR2: LNHNV, YYDKDF (reference sequence). CDR3 coding DNA: TGTGCCACCAGCAGAGAATTCGCTAGATTCTACAATGAGCAGTTCTTC. Residues: CATSREFARFYNEQFF.

The chain recombines TRBV7-2 with TRBJ1-2; no clear D. Between the trimmed V and J ends, which lost 5 bases and 1 base, there was a span of 11 bases. CDR1 and CDR2 from the germline V gene are SGHTA and FQGNSA. The CDR3 has 14 residues. CDR3 loop: CASSTGGNNYGYTF. The CDR3 DNA follows: TGTGCCAGCAGCACCGGCGGGAATAACTATGGCTACACCTTC.

The V and J genes are TRBV7-6 and TRBJ2-1; TRBD1 is a possible D gene (6 bases). The CDR3 consists of 16 residues. Germline V lookup: CDR1 SGHVS, CDR2 FNYEAQ. V was clipped by 5 bases and J by 1 base, with 15 bases between them. CDR3 DNA: TGTGCCAGCAGCCCCGACGGACAGAGTTCCTACAATGAGCAGTTCTTC. Protein sequence: CASSPDGQSSYNEQFF. Combining the CDR3 with reference TRBV7-6 and TRBJ2-1 gives the whole variable domain GAGVSQSPRYKVTKRGQDVALRCDPISGHVSLYWYRQALGQGPEFLTYFNYEAQQDKSGLPNDRFSAERPEGSISTLTIQRTEQRDSAMYRCASSPDGQSSYNEQFFGPGTRLTVL.

This clone was observed a single time. CDR3 loop: CASSFERAETDTQYF. For the CDR3, the DNA is TGTGCCAGCAGTTTTGAGCGGGCCGAAACAGATACGCAGTATTTT. The genes are TRBV27 and TRBJ2-3, with a weak D call TRBD2 (6 bases). V lost 3 bases, J lost 3 bases, and 13 bases lay in between. The germline V gene encodes CDR1 MNHEY and CDR2 SMNVEV (reference sequence). The CDR3 runs 15 residues.

The rearrangement joins TRBV25-1 to TRBJ1-2, with TRBD1 as a possible D gene (6 bases). CDR1 is MGHDK, CDR2 SYGVNS, per germline. The V end was cut by 2 bases, the J end by 5 bases, with 6 bases between. The CDR3 spans 12 residues. The CDR3 nucleotides read TGTGCCAGCAGTGAACAGGGGTATGGCTACACCTTC. It is translated as CASSEQGYGYTF.

This clone showed up just once. DNA for the CDR3: TGTGCCAGCAGTTTGGGACAGGCTCGGCCCCAGCATTTT. Its translation is CASSLGQARPQHF. The genes are TRBV28 and TRBJ1-5, with 8 positions matching TRBD1. J lost 9 bases, V lost 3 bases, and 4 bases had no gene match. Per the germline V gene, CDR1 is MDHEN and CDR2 is SYDVKM. The CDR3 runs to 13 residues.

The chain joins TRBV6-2 or TRBV6-3 to TRBJ1-1; D is uncertain. Germline CDR1 reads MNHEY; CDR2 reads SVGEGT. V was clipped by 5 bases and J by 0 bases, with 7 bases between them. The CDR3 has 13 residues. CDR3 DNA sequence: TGTGCCAGCAGTCTAACAGTGAACACTGAAGCTTTCTTT. Translated: CASSLTVNTEAFF.

The rearrangement uses TRBV5-1 and TRBJ1-6; possibly TRBD1 for D (6 bases). Germline V gene lookup returns CDR1 SGHRS and CDR2 YFSETQ. The CDR3 sequence is 14 residues long. V was cut by 4 bases and J by 7 bases, with 12 bases left in between. DNA of the CDR3: TGCGCCAGCAGCCCGGGACATGCAAATTCACCCCTCCACTTT. The encoded protein is CASSPGHANSPLHF.

This clone has a handful of counts. This sequence joins TRBV28 and TRBJ1-1; D gene uncertain. There are 16 residues in the CDR3. Germline lookup yields CDR1 MDHEN and CDR2 SYDVKM. V was pared by 3 bases and J by 0 bases, with 14 bases between. CDR3 sequence (DNA): TGTGCCAGCAGTTTGATCGGAGGACGGATGAACACTGAAGCTTTCTTT. It encodes CASSLIGGRMNTEAFF.